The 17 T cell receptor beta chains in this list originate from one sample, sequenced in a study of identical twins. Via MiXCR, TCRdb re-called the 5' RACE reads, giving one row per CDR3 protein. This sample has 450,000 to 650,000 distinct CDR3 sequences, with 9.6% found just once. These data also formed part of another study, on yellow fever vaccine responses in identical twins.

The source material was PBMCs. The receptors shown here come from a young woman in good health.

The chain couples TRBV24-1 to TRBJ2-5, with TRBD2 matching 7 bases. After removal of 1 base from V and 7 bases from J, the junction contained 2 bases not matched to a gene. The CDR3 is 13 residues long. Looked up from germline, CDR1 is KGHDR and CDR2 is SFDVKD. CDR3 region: CATSDFWGGTQYF. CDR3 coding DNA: TGTGCCACCAGTGATTTTTGGGGGGGGACCCAGTACTTC.

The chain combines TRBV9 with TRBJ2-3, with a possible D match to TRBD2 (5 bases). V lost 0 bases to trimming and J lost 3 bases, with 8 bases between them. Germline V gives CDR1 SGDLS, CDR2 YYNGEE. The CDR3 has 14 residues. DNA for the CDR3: TGTGCCAGCAGCGTAGTAAGGGAGACAGATACGCAGTATTTT. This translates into CASSVVRETDTQYF.

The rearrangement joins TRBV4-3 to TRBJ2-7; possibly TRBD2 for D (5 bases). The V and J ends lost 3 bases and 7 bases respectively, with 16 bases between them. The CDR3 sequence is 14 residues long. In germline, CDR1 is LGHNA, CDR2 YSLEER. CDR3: CASSHAPGVGEQYF. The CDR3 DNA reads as TGCGCCAGCAGCCATGCTCCCGGGGTTGGAGAGCAGTACTTC.

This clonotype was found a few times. CDR3 in amino acids: CASSLTGGYTEAFF. CDR3 DNA: TGTGCCAGCAGCTTGACAGGGGGCTATACTGAAGCTTTCTTT. The rearrangement uses TRBV5-4 and TRBJ1-1; TRBD1 agrees at 9 bases. The junction had 3 bases not matched to a gene; V was cut back by 1 base and J by 5 bases. Germline V gene data show CDR1 as SGHNT and CDR2 as YYREEE (reference sequence). The CDR3 has 14 residues.

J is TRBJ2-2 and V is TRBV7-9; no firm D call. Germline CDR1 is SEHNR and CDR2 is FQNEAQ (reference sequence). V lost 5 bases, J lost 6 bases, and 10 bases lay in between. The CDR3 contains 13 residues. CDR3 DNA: TGTGCCAGCAGCACCCCGGCGGCCGGGGAGCTGTTTTTT. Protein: CASSTPAAGELFF.

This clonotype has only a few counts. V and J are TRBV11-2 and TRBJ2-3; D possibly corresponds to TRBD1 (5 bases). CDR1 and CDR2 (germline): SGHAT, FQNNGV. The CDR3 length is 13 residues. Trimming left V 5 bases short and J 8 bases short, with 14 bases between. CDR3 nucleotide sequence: TGTGCCAGCAGCCCAGCTGGGGCGGCTACGCAGTATTTT. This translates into CASSPAGAATQYF.

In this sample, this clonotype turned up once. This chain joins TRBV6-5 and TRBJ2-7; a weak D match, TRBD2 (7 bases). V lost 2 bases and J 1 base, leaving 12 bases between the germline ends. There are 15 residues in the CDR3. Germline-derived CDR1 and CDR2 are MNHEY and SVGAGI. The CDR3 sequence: CASSYGGALSYEQYF. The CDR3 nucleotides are TGTGCCAGCAGTTACGGGGGGGCCCTATCCTACGAGCAGTACTTC.

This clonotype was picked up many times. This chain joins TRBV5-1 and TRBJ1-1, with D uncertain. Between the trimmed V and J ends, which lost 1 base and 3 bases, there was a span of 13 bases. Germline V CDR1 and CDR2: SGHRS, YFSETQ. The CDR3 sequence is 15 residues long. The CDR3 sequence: CASSLSRGGYTEAFF. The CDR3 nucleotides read TGCGCCAGCAGCTTGAGCCGGGGAGGGTACACTGAAGCTTTCTTT.

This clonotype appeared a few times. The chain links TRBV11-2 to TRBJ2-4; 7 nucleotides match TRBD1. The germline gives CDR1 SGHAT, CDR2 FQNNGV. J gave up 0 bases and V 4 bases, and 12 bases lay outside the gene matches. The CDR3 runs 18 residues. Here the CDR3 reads CASSSFPQGILAKNIQYF. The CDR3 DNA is TGTGCCAGCAGCTCCTTTCCACAGGGGATACTAGCCAAAAACATTCAGTACTTC.

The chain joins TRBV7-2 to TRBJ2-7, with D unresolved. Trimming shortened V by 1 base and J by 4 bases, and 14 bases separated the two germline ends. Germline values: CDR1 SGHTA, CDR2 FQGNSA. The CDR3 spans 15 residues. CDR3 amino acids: CASSLVSLAEYEQYF. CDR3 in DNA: TGTGCCAGCAGCTTAGTGTCTCTGGCGGAGTACGAGCAGTACTTC.

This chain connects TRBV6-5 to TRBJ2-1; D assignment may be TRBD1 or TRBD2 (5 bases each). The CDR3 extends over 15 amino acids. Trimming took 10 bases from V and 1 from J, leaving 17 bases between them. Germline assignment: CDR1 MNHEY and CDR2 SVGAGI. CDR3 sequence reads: CATGLGVGSYNEQFF. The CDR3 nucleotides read TGTGCCACCGGTTTGGGGGTAGGGTCCTACAATGAGCAGTTCTTC.

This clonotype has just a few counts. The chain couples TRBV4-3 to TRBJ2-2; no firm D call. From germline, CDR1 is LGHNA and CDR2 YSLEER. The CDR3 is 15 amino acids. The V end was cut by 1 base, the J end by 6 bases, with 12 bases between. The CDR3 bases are TGCGCCAGCAGCCAAGCTGCGGTCGTCGCCGGGGAGCTGTTTTTT. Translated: CASSQAAVVAGELFF.

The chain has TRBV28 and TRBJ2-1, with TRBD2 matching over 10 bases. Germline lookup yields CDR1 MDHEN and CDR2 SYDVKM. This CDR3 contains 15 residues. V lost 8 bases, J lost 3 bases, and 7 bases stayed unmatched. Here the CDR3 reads CASGLAVLHYNEQFF. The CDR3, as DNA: TGTGCCAGCGGACTAGCGGTTCTTCACTACAATGAGCAGTTCTTC.

The CDR3 protein is CASSIWTSGATDTQYF. DNA for the CDR3: TGTGCCAGCAGCATCTGGACTAGCGGGGCCACAGATACGCAGTATTTT. The chain links TRBV13 to TRBJ2-3; the match to TRBD2 covers 12 bases. The CDR3 length is 16 residues. Trimming at V came to 5 bases and at J to 2 bases, leaving 5 bases not matched to a gene. Germline assignment: CDR1 PRHDT and CDR2 FYEKMQ (reference sequence).

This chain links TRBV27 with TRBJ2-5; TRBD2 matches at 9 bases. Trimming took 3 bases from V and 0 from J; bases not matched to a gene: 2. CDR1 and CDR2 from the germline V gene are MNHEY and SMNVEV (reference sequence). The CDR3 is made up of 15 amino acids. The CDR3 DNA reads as TGTGCCAGCAGTTTGGGCGGGAGGGACCAAGAGACCCAGTACTTC. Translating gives CASSLGGRDQETQYF.

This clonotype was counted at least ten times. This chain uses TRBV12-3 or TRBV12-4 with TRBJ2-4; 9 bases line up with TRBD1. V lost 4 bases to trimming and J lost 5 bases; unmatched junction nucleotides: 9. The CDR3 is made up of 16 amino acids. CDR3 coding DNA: TGTGCCAGCAGTTCCTACAGGGGGCAAATGGAAAACATTCAGTACTTC. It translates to CASSSYRGQMENIQYF.

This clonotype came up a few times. The CDR3 nucleotides are TGCAGTGCTAAAGGCGAGTACGAGCAGTACTTC. Amino acid sequence: CSAKGEYEQYF. V and J are TRBV20-1 and TRBJ2-7, with D unresolved. The CDR3 runs 11 residues. Trimming took 4 bases from V and 4 from J, leaving 8 bases between them. The germline V gene encodes CDR1 DFQATT and CDR2 SNEGSKA (reference sequence).